This TCR beta chain comes out of a study of T cell responses to AZD1222 COVID-19 vaccine. Concerning this clone itself: The antigen remains unidentified.

General study findings and limits: Reportedly, close to half of spike-specific TCRs are directed against unmutated variant regions. Spike-specific TCR repertoires showed rising breadth and depth after two AZD1222 doses. The span of vaccine-associated CD4 TCRs extended across spike, with dominance at 160-218 and 743-854.

TCRdb keeps only in-frame clones here, not all; method: immunoSEQ multiplex PCR. The table has about 160,000 clones, roughly 90% seen once. Material: peripheral blood, obtained 28 days after the second AZD1222 dose. This TCR derives from an adult who received the AZD1222 COVID-19 vaccine.

This CDR3 reads CSGGVFDNEQFF. CDR3 nucleotides: TGCAGCGGTGGGGTATTCGACAATGAGCAGTTCTTC. This sequence joins TRBV29-1 and TRBJ2-1; D remains ambiguous. Germline V gene lookup returns CDR1 SQVTM and CDR2 ANQGSEA. The CDR3 has 12 amino acids. Trimming removed 7 bases from V and 5 bases from J, with 12 bases in between.